These 19 T cell receptor beta chains were all obtained from the same sample, sequenced in a study of blood T cell repertoires in COVID-19. Libraries were prepared by immunoSEQ multiplex PCR; TCRdb keeps only in-frame clonotypes and omits some of them. The table has roughly 100,000 clones, around 86% seen once. The sequenced sample was peripheral blood. Receptor source: a woman in her 70s with acute or convalescent COVID-19.

This sequence joins TRBV6-4 and TRBJ1-1; unclear D gene. The CDR3 runs to 13 residues. Germline V CDR1 and CDR2: MRHNA, SNTAGT. Trimming removed 6 bases from V and 2 bases from J, with 10 bases in between. The CDR3 loop is CASRKEGNTEAFF. The CDR3 nucleotides read TGTGCCAGCAGGAAGGAGGGTAACACTGAAGCTTTCTTT.

This clone was seen only a few times. This rearrangement joins TRBV4-1 to TRBJ1-6; D is unresolved. Trimming stripped 1 base from V and 4 bases from J, with 11 bases between. The CDR3 contains 16 residues. From germline, CDR1 is MGHRA and CDR2 YSYEKL. CDR3 DNA: TGCGCCAGCAGCCAAGGACGCGGGAATTATAATTCACCCCTCCACTTT. Translating it yields CASSQGRGNYNSPLHF.

This clone was detected only a few times. This chain uses TRBV28 with TRBJ1-4; the D is unclear. The germline CDR1 and CDR2 sequences are MDHEN and SYDVKM. Trimming took 0 bases from V and 8 from J, leaving 16 bases between them. CDR3 length equals 16 residues. CDR3 residues: CASSLWGSGYKEKLFF. As DNA, the CDR3 is TGTGCCAGCAGTTTATGGGGCAGTGGATACAAGGAAAAACTGTTTTTT. Complete variable domain (other parts from reference TRBV28 and TRBJ1-4): DVKVTQSSRYLVKRTGEKVFLECVQDMDHENMFWYRQDPGLGLRLIYFSYDVKMKEKGDIPEGYSVSREKKERFSLILESASTNQTSMYLCASSLWGSGYKEKLFFGSGTQLSVL.

The chain uses TRBV3-1 (or the pseudogene TRBV3-2) and TRBJ2-3; maybe TRBD2 (5 bases). Germline V gene data show CDR1 as LGHDT and CDR2 as YNNKEL (reference sequence). This CDR3 is 18 amino acids long. V lost 1 base to trimming and J lost 4 bases, with 21 bases between them. Here the CDR3 DNA reads TGTGCCAGCAGCCAAGCCCGGACTGCCTATGTCTCCGCAGATACGCAGTATTTT. Translating gives CASSQARTAYVSADTQYF.

V and J are TRBV28 and TRBJ2-7; 11 bases align to TRBD2. The V gene end was trimmed by 3 bases and the J gene end by 2 bases; junction bases not matched to a gene: 9. The CDR3 extends over 17 amino acids. Germline values: CDR1 MDHEN, CDR2 SYDVKM. CDR3 in DNA: TGTGCCAGCAGTTTCCCCGCTACTAGCGGGAGAACCTACGAGCAGTACTTC. This translates into CASSFPATSGRTYEQYF. The full variable domain, in which reference TRBV28 and TRBJ2-7 provide the parts outside the CDR3, is DVKVTQSSRYLVKRTGEKVFLECVQDMDHENMFWYRQDPGLGLRLIYFSYDVKMKEKGDIPEGYSVSREKKERFSLILESASTNQTSMYLCASSFPATSGRTYEQYFGPGTRLTVT.

This chain connects TRBV5-5 to TRBJ1-4; a weak D match, TRBD1 (5 bases). The CDR3 is made up of 15 amino acids. The V end lost 0 bases, the J end lost 0 bases, and 6 bases lay between the germline ends. Germline CDR1 SGHKS, CDR2 YYEKEE (reference sequence). CDR3 DNA sequence: TGTGCCAGCAGCTTGGAGGGGACAACTAATGAAAAACTGTTTTTT. This translates into CASSLEGTTNEKLFF.

The gene calls are TRBV19 and TRBJ2-2; possible D gene TRBD1, 5 bases. Germline V gene lookup returns CDR1 LNHDA and CDR2 SQIVND (reference sequence). V lost 6 bases, J lost 3 bases, and 14 bases lay in between. The CDR3 has 15 amino acids. Here the CDR3 DNA reads TGTGCCAGTAGGCTGGATGGGGCGTACACCGGGGAGCTGTTTTTT. Its translation is CASRLDGAYTGELFF.

The count of this clone is one. V usage is TRBV5-1 and J usage is TRBJ1-4; D possibly corresponds to TRBD1 (5 bases). CDR3 length equals 15 residues. With 0 bases removed from V and 8 bases from J, the gap between germline ends came to 14 bases. From germline, CDR1 is SGHRS and CDR2 YFSETQ. The CDR3 spells CASSLDTGPREKLFF. The CDR3 nucleotides are TGCGCCAGCAGCTTGGATACAGGACCCCGAGAAAAACTGTTTTTT. Full variable domain (missing parts from reference TRBV5-1 and TRBJ1-4): KAGVTQTPRYLIKTRGQQVTLSCSPISGHRSVSWYQQTPGQGLQFLFEYFSETQRNKGNFPGRFSGRQFSNSRSEMNVSTLELGDSALYLCASSLDTGPREKLFFGSGTQLSVL.

This chain connects TRBV6-5 to TRBJ1-2; weak D call: TRBD1 (6 bases). Germline V gives CDR1 MNHEY, CDR2 SVGAGI. CDR3 size: 14 residues. Between the trimmed V and J ends, which lost 7 bases and 5 bases, there was a span of 17 bases. The CDR3 is CASTVSAGAYGYTF. The DNA of the CDR3 is TGTGCCAGCACCGTCTCTGCAGGGGCGTATGGCTACACCTTC.

The V and J genes are TRBV25-1 and TRBJ1-6, with D uncertain. The length of the CDR3 is 14 residues. The germline CDR1 and CDR2 sequences are MGHDK and SYGVNS. Deletions cut 4 bases from V and 1 base from J, with 5 bases between. The DNA for the CDR3 is TGTGCCAGCAGTGGGGAGTCCTATAATTCACCCCTCCACTTT. Its translation is CASSGESYNSPLHF.

The chain joins TRBV7-9 to TRBJ2-7, with 11 bases aligning to TRBD1. Germline lookup yields CDR1 SEHNR and CDR2 FQNEAQ (reference sequence). The CDR3 is 14 amino acids. The J segment lost 6 bases and the V segment lost 5 bases, leaving 6 bases of the junction unmatched. The CDR3: CASSPGQGALEQYV. CDR3 DNA: TGTGCCAGCAGCCCCGGACAGGGGGCTCTCGAGCAGTACGTC.

V gene TRBV27 combines with J gene TRBJ2-3, with D unclear. Germline V gene sequence: CDR1 MNHEY, CDR2 SMNVEV (reference sequence). Trimming shortened V by 5 bases and J by 2 bases, and 8 bases separated the two germline ends. CDR3 length equals 13 residues. CDR3 coding DNA: TGTGCCAGCAGTCTTAGCCTCACAGATACGCAGTATTTT. Translated: CASSLSLTDTQYF.

This chain uses TRBV6-5 with TRBJ1-6, with D possibly matching TRBD1 (6 bases). The CDR3 length is 14 residues. The V and J ends lost 6 bases and 4 bases respectively, with 10 bases between them. The V gene's germline CDR1 is MNHEY and CDR2 SVGAGI. The CDR3 protein is CASRIQGYNSPLHF. The DNA for the CDR3 is TGTGCCAGCAGGATACAGGGATATAATTCACCCCTCCACTTT.

The chain has TRBV7-8 and TRBJ1-1; TRBD1 matches 10 bases. This CDR3 region has 14 residues. V was clipped by 5 bases and J by 5 bases; unmatched bases: 5. Germline assignment: CDR1 SGHVS and CDR2 FQNEAQ. CDR3 sequence (DNA): TGTGCCAGCAGCCAAGACAGGGGGCTTACTGAAGCTTTCTTT. Residues: CASSQDRGLTEAFF.

This chain links TRBV28 with TRBJ1-1; D is perhaps TRBD1 (5 bases). The CDR3 has 12 amino acids. V lost 3 bases and J lost 8, with 10 bases in between. CDR1 and CDR2 (germline): MDHEN, SYDVKM. CDR3 DNA sequence: TGTGCCAGCAGTTTGTCATACAGGGAAGCTTTCTTT. Its translation: CASSLSYREAFF.

This sequence joins TRBV9 and TRBJ2-1, with TRBD2 identical over 10 bases. Germline V gene data show CDR1 as SGDLS and CDR2 as YYNGEE. V trimming: 4 bases; J trimming: 0 bases; junction bases outside the gene matches: 16. The CDR3 totals 20 residues. Written as DNA, the CDR3 is TGTGCCAGCAGCCCCCGAGGGGTAGCGGGGGGCTCTAGCTCCTACAATGAGCAGTTCTTC. Residues: CASSPRGVAGGSSSYNEQFF.

The chain combines TRBV18 with TRBJ1-1, with a possible D match to TRBD1 (5 bases). This CDR3 has 13 amino acids. Looked up from germline, CDR1 is KGHSH and CDR2 is LQKENI. Trimming left V 3 bases short and J 3 bases short, with 8 bases between. The CDR3 sequence: CASSPPGYTEAFF. The CDR3 DNA sequence: TGTGCCAGCTCACCTCCAGGGTACACTGAAGCTTTCTTT. Based on the CDR3 plus reference TRBV18 and TRBJ1-1, the full variable domain is NAGVMQNPRHLVRRRGQEARLRCSPMKGHSHVYWYRQLPEEGLKFMVYLQKENIIDESGMPKERFSAEFPKEGPSILRIQQVVRGDSAAYFCASSPPGYTEAFFGQGTRLTVV.

The chain carries TRBV3-1 (or the pseudogene TRBV3-2) and TRBJ2-1, with D tentatively TRBD1 (6 bases). V dropped 4 bases and J dropped 7 bases, with 11 bases sitting between them. CDR3 length: 13 residues. Germline CDR1 is LGHDT and CDR2 is YNNKEL (reference sequence). The CDR3 protein is CASSPLGANEQFF. The CDR3, as DNA: TGTGCCAGCAGCCCCCTGGGGGCGAATGAGCAGTTCTTC.

The chain carries TRBV28 and TRBJ2-1; 9 nucleotides line up with TRBD1. V gave up 10 bases and J gave up 9 bases; unmatched junction bases: 19. The CDR3 loop spans 16 amino acids. The germline V gene encodes CDR1 MDHEN and CDR2 SYDVKM. CDR3 sequence: CATRDIMTGTGTEQFF. CDR3 nucleotide sequence: TGTGCCACCAGAGACATTATGACCGGGACAGGGACTGAGCAGTTCTTC.